The clone carrying this T cell receptor (beta chain) showed up just once. The sample is drawn from a study of technical replicates of blood from a handful of donors. The V segment lost 5 bases and the J segment 6 bases; nucleotides outside the gene matches: 8. CDR3 length: 15 amino acids. Germline V gives CDR1 SSHAT, CDR2 FNYEAQ (reference sequence). TCRdb keeps only in-frame clones here, not all; method: immunoSEQ multiplex PCR. The data contain 45,000 to 65,000 clones, about 96% of them singletons. Input material: PBMCs. J is TRBJ2-1 and V is TRBV7-7; 9 nucleotides align to TRBD1. The sequence was collected from a human donor in good health. Some clones in this sample may be carry-over from other donors' samples. This chain's CDR3 is CASSQAGTGTNEQFF. The CDR3 DNA follows: TGTGCCAGCAGCCAAGCCGGGACAGGGACCAATGAGCAGTTCTTC.